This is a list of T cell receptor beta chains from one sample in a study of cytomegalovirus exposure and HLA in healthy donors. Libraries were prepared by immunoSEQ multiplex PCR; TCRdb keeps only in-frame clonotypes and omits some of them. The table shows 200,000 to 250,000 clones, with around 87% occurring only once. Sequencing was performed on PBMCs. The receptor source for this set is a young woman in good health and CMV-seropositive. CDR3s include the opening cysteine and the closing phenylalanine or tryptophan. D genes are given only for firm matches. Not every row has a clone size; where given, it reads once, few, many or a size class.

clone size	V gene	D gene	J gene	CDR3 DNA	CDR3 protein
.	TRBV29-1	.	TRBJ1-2	TGCAGCGCCATTGAAGGAGAAAACTATGGCTACACCTTC	CSAIEGENYGYTF
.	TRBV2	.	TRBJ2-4	TGTGCCAGCAGTGCACGAAGGGGAAACCTAGCCAAAAACATTCAGTACTTC	CASSARRGNLAKNIQYF
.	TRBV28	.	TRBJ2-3	TGTGCCAGCATTGAAAGGTCAATCGGGGATACGCAGTATTTT	CASIERSIGDTQYF
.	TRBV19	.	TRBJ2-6	TGTGCCAGTACCTACTGGGACTCCGCCTCTGGGGCCAACGTCCTGACTTTC	CASTYWDSASGANVLTF
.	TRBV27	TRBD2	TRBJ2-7	TGTGCCAGCAGGGCCCCTAGCGGGAGGAGGTCCGAGCAGTACTTC	CASRAPSGRRSEQYF
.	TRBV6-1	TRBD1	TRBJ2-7	TGTGCCAGCAGTGGAAGACACAGGGGGCTGGACTACGAGCAGTACTTC	CASSGRHRGLDYEQYF
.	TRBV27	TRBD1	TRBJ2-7	TGTGCCAGCAGTTTTGATTATAACAGGGGTACAGTCTACGAGCAGTACTTC	CASSFDYNRGTVYEQYF
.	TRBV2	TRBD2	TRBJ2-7	TGTGCCAGCAGTGACCCACGGCCTAGCGGAAGACCAGCCTCCTACGAGCAGTACTTC	CASSDPRPSGRPASYEQYF
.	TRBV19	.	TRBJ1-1	TGTGCCAGTAGCCTCCAGGGCGACACTGAAGCTTTCTTT	CASSLQGDTEAFF
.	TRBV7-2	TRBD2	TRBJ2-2	TGTGCCAGCAGCATAACGCCTAGCGGGAGTCCGAACACCGGGGAGCTGTTTTTT	CASSITPSGSPNTGELFF
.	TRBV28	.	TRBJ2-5	TGTGCCAGCAGTACCTACACATCTAGTAGTCAAGAGACCCAGTACTTC	CASSTYTSSSQETQYF
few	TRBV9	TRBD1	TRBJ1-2	TGTGCCAGCACCACGGGACAGGGGGCGGGAGGCTACACCTTC	CASTTGQGAGGYTF
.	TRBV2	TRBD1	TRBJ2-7	TGTGCCAGCAGATCCCCTGTCACCGGGACAGACGTCTACGAGCAGTACTTC	CASRSPVTGTDVYEQYF
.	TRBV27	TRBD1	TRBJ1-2	TGTGCCAGCAGATTGAGAGGAACAGGGGAGGTTGGCTACACCTTC	CASRLRGTGEVGYTF
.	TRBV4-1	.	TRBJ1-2	TGCGCCAGCAGCCATATACTCACAGGGATGTTGGGCTACACCTTC	CASSHILTGMLGYTF
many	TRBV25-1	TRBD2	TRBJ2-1	TGTGCCAGCAGTGAGACTAGCGGGAGTGCGTATGAGCAGTTCTTC	CASSETSGSAYEQFF
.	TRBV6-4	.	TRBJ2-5	TGTGCCAGCAGGGGCGGACAGAAGAAAGAGACCCAGTACTTC	CASRGGQKKETQYF
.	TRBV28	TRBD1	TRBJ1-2	TGTGCTATCCCCCGGGACAGGTCTAACTATGGCTACACCTTC	CAIPRDRSNYGYTF
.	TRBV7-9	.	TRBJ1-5	TGTGCCAGCAGCTTTGTTGCGGCAGGGGAGCAGCCCCAGCATTTT	CASSFVAAGEQPQHF
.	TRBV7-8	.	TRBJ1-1	TGTGCCAGCAGCTTAGAGCCTAGCGGGACGTGGAACACTGAAGCTTTCTTT	CASSLEPSGTWNTEAFF
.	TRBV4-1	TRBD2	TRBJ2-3	TGCGCCAGCAGCCAAGATCGAGCGGGAGCCACAGATACGCAGTATTTT	CASSQDRAGATDTQYF
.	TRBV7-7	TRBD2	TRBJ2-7	TGTGCCAGCAGCCAATCCACTAGCGGGATCTACGAGCAGTACTTC	CASSQSTSGIYEQYF
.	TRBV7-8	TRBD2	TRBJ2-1	TGTGCCAGCAGCTCGAGGGTGGGTAGCGGGAGGGCCCGGGATTACAATGAGCAGTTCTTC	CASSSRVGSGRARDYNEQFF
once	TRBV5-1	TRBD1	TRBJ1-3	TGCGCCAGCTCTACAGGGGAGTCGGGTGGAAACACCATATATTTT	CASSTGESGGNTIYF
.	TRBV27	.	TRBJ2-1	TGTGCCAGCAGACTCCCACCGAACAATGAGCAGTTCTTC	CASRLPPNNEQFF
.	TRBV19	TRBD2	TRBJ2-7	TGTGCCAGTAGTATTGGGTGGACTAGATCTCGCTACGAGCAGTACTTC	CASSIGWTRSRYEQYF
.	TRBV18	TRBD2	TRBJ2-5	TGTGCCAGCTCACCTGCGGGAGGAGAGACCCAGTACTTC	CASSPAGGETQYF
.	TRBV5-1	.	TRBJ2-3	TGCGCCAGCAGCTTAGTCCTGCTGACGGGGGGCGCGGGTGACACAGATACGCAGTATTTT	CASSLVLLTGGAGDTDTQYF
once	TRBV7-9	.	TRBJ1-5	TGTGCCAGCAGCCGTACGGATCGGGATCAGCCCCAGCATTTT	CASSRTDRDQPQHF
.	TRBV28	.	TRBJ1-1	TGTGCCAGCAGTTCACACGATCAGAACACTGAAGCTTTCTTT	CASSSHDQNTEAFF
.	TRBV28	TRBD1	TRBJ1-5	TGTGCCAGCAGGCCTTCGACAGGGGAGAATCAGCCCCAGCATTTT	CASRPSTGENQPQHF
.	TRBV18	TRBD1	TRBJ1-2	TGTGCCAGCTCACAGGACAGGGTGAGCTATGGCTACACCTTC	CASSQDRVSYGYTF
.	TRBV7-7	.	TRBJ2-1	TGTGCCAGCAGTAGACTAGGGGATGAGCAGTTCTTC	CASSRLGDEQFF
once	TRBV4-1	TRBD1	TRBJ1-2	TGCGCCAGCAGCCAACAGGGCAGGGGGTATGGCTACACCTTC	CASSQQGRGYGYTF
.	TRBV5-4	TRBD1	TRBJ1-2	TGTGCCAGCAGCGCCGGGACAGACCTTACCTATGGCTACACCTTC	CASSAGTDLTYGYTF
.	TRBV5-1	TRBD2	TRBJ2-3	TGCGCCAGCAGCTTCCTCGGACTAGCGGGAGTGTCAGATACGCAGTATTTT	CASSFLGLAGVSDTQYF
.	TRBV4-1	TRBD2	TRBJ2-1	TGCGCCAGCAGCCAAGTAGGACGGGGGACTAGGGTTGAGCAGTTCTTC	CASSQVGRGTRVEQFF
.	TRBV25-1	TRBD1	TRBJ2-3	TGTGCCAGCAGTGAACAGGGGGGCACAGATACGCAGTATTTT	CASSEQGGTDTQYF
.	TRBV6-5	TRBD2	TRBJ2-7	TGTGCCAGCAGTTACTCGGCTAGCGGGAAGACCTACGAGCAGTACTTC	CASSYSASGKTYEQYF
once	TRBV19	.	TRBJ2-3	TGTGCCAGCTGGGACTCAACGGATACGCAGTATTTT	CASWDSTDTQYF
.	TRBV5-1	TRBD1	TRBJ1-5	TGCGCCAGCAGCTTGTCCAGGGGGAGTCAGCCCCAGCATTTT	CASSLSRGSQPQHF
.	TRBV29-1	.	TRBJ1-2	TGCAGCACCCTGGGGGGTGGCTATGGCTACACCTTC	CSTLGGGYGYTF
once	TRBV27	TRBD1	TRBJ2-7	TGTGCCAGCAGTTTGGCCAGGGGGTCCTACGAGCAGTACTTC	CASSLARGSYEQYF
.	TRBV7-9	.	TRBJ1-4	TGTGCCAGCAGCGCTAATGAGGTTAATGAAAAACTGTTTTTT	CASSANEVNEKLFF
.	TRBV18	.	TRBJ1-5	TGTGCCAGCTCACCACCGGGAGGGAGGATACAGCCCCAGCATTTT	CASSPPGGRIQPQHF
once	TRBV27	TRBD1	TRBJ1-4	TGTGCCAGCAGTACACAGGGGGGTAATGAAAAACTGTTTTTT	CASSTQGGNEKLFF
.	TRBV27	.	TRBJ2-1	TGTGCCAGCAGTTTATTGGCGGGAATATACAATGAGCAGTTCTTC	CASSLLAGIYNEQFF
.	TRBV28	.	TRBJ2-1	TGTGCCAGCGACCTGGGAGTAGCGGTGGGGTACAATGAGCAGTTCTTC	CASDLGVAVGYNEQFF
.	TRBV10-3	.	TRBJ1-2	TGTGCCATCAGTCCTAGTCACAGGGACCGTGGCTACACCTTC	CAISPSHRDRGYTF
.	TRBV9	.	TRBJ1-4	TGTGCCAGCAGCTTGACAGATCTCCCAACTAATGAAAAACTGTTTTTT	CASSLTDLPTNEKLFF
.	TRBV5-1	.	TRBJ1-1	TGCGCCAGCAGCTACACCTTGAACACTGAAGCTTTCTTT	CASSYTLNTEAFF
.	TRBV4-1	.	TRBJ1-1	TGCGCCAGCAGCCCCTCTAAGAGCAGGGTCGGTACCACTGAAGCTTTCTTT	CASSPSKSRVGTTEAFF
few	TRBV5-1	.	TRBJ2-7	TGCGCCAGCAGCCCCGAGAGCAACGAGCAGTACTTC	CASSPESNEQYF
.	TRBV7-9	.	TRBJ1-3	TGTGCCAGCAGCTTAGCGTCAGATCCCTCTGGAAACACCATATATTTT	CASSLASDPSGNTIYF